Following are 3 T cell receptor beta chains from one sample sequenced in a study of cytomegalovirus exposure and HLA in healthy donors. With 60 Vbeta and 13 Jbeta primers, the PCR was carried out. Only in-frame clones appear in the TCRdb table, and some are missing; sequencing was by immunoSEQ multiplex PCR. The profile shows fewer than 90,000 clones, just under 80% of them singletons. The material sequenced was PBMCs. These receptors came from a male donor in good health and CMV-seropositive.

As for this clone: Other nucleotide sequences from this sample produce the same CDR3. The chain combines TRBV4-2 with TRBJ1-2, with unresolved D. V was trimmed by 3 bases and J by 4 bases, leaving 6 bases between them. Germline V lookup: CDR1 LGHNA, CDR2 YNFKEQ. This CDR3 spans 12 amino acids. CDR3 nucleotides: TGTGCCAGCAGCCAGGAGCGCTATGGCTACACCTTC. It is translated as CASSQERYGYTF.

The CDR3 reads CASKPRGGPLNEQFF. In nucleotides, the CDR3 is TGTGCCAGCAAGCCCAGGGGCGGGCCTTTAAATGAGCAGTTCTTC. This rearrangement joins TRBV6-5 to TRBJ2-1; a weak D match, TRBD1 (6 bases). The CDR3 contains 15 residues. The V and J ends lost 7 bases and 7 bases respectively, with 20 bases between them. Germline V gene lookup returns CDR1 MNHEY and CDR2 SVGAGI.

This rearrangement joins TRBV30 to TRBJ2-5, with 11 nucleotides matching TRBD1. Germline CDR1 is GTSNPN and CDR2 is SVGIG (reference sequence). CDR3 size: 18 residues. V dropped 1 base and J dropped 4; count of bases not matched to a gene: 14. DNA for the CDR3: TGTGCCTGGAGTGGCCGATTAGGACAGGGGGCTTTTTCAGAGACCCAGTACTTC. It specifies CAWSGRLGQGAFSETQYF.